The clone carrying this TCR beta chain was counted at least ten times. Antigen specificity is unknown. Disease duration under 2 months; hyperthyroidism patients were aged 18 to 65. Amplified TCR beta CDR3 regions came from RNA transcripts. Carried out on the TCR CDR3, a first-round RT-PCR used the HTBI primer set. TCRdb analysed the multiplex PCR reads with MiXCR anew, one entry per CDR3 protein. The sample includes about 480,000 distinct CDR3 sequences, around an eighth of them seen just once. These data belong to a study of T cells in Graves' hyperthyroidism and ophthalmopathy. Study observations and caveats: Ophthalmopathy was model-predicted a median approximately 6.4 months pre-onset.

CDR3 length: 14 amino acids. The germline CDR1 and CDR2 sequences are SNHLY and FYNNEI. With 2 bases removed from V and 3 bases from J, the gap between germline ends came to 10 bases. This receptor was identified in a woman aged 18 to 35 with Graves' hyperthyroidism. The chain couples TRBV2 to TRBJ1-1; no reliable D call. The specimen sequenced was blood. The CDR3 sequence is CASSELMEHTEAFF. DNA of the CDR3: TGTGCCAGCAGTGAACTCATGGAGCACACTGAAGCTTTCTTT.